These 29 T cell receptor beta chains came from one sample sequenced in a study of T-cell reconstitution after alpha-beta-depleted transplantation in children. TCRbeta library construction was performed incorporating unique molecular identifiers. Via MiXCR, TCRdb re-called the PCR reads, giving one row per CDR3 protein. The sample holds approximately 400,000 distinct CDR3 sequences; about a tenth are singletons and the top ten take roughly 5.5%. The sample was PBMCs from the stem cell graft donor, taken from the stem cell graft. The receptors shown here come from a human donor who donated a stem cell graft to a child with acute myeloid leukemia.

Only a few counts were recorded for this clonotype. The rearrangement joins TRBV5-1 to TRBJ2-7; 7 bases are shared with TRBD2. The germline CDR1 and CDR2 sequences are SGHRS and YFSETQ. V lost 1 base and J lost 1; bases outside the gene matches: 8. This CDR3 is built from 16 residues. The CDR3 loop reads CASSLPSGTKSYEQYF. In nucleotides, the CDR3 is TGCGCCAGCAGCTTGCCGTCAGGGACTAAATCCTACGAGCAGTACTTC.

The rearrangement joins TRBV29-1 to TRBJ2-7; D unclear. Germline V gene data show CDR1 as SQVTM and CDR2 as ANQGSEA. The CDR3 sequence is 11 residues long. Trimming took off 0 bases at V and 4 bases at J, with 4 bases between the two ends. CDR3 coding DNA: TGCAGCGTTGAAGATCGGTACGAGCAGTACTTC. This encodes CSVEDRYEQYF.

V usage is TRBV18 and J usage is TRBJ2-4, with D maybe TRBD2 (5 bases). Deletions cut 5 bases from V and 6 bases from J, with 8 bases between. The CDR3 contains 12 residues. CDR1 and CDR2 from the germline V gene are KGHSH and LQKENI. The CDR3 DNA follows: TGTGCCAGCTCATCCGGAGGAAACATTCAGTACTTC. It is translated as CASSSGGNIQYF.

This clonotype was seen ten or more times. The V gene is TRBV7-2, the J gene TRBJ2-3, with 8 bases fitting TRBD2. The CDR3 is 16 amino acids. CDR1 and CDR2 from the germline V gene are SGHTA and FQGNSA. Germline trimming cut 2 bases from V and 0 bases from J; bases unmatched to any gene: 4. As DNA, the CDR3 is TGTGCCAGCAGCTTACTCGCGGGGGGCAGCACAGATACGCAGTATTTT. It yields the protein CASSLLAGGSTDTQYF.

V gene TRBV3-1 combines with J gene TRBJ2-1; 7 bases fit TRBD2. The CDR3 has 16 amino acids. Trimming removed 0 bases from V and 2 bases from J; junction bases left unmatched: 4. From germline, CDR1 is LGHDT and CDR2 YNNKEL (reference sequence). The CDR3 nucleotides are TGTGCCAGCAGCCAAGAAGGGGCGGGGGCCTACAATGAGCAGTTCTTC. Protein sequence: CASSQEGAGAYNEQFF.

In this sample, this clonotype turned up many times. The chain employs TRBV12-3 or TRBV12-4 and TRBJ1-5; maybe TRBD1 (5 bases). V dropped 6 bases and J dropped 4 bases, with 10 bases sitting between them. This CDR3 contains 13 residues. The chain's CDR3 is CASRETVNQPQHF. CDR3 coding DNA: TGTGCCAGCAGGGAGACAGTTAATCAGCCCCAGCATTTT.

The CDR3 nucleotides read TGTGCCAGCTCACCATCCAGGTACCAAGAGACCCAGTACTTC. The encoded protein is CASSPSRYQETQYF. The rearrangement links TRBV18 to TRBJ2-5; unclear D gene. The CDR3 contains 14 residues. V was cut by 2 bases and J by 0 bases, with 7 bases left in between. Germline V CDR1 and CDR2: KGHSH, LQKENI. The full variable domain, its missing parts supplied by reference TRBV18 and TRBJ2-5, is NAGVMQNPRHLVRRRGQEARLRCSPMKGHSHVYWYRQLPEEGLKFMVYLQKENIIDESGMPKERFSAEFPKEGPSILRIQQVVRGDSAAYFCASSPSRYQETQYFGPGTRLLVL.

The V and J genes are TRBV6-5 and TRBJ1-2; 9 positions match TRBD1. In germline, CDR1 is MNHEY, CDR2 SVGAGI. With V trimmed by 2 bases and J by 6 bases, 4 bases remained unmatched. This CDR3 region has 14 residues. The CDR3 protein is CASSYGQGYNGYTF. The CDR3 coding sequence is TGTGCCAGCAGTTACGGACAGGGGTATAATGGCTACACCTTC.

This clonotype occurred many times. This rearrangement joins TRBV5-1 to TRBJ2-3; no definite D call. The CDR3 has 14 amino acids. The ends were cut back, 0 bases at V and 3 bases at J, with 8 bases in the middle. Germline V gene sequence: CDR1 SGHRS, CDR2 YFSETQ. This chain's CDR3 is CASSLAWRTDTQYF. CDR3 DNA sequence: TGCGCCAGCAGCTTGGCCTGGAGAACAGATACGCAGTATTTT. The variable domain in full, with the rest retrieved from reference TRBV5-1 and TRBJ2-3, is KAGVTQTPRYLIKTRGQQVTLSCSPISGHRSVSWYQQTPGQGLQFLFEYFSETQRNKGNFPGRFSGRQFSNSRSEMNVSTLELGDSALYLCASSLAWRTDTQYFGPGTRLTVL.

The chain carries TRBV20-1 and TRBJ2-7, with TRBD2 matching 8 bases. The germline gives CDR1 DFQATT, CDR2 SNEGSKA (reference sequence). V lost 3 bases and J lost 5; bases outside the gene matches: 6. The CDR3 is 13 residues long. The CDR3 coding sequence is TGCAGTGCTAGCGGGAGGGCAGTCCACGAGCAGTACTTC. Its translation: CSASGRAVHEQYF.

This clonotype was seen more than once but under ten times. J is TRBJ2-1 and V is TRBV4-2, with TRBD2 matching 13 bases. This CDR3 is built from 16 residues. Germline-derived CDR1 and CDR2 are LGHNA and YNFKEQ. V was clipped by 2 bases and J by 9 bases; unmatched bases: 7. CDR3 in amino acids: CASSQPLAGGSSEQFF. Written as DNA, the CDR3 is TGTGCCAGCAGCCAACCACTAGCGGGGGGGAGCAGTGAGCAGTTCTTC.

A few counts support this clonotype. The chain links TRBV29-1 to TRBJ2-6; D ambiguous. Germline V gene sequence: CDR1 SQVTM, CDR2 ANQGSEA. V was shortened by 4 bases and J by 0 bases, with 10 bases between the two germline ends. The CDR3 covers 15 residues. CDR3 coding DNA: TGCAGCGTTGCAGCAGACCCCTCTGGGGCCAACGTCCTGACTTTC. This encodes CSVAADPSGANVLTF. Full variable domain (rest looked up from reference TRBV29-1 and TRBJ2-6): SAVISQKPSRDICQRGTSLTIQCQVDSQVTMMFWYRQQPGQSLTLIATANQGSEATYESGFVIDKFPISRPNLTFSTLTVSNMSPEDSSIYLCSVAADPSGANVLTFGAGSRLTVL.

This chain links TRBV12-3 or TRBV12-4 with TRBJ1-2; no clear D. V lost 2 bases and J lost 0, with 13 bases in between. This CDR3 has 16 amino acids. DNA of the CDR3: TGTGCCAGCAGTTTAAATGTGGGGAACTCTAACTATGGCTACACCTTC. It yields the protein CASSLNVGNSNYGYTF.

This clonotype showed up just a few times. CDR3 in amino acids: CASSFKLLRGSINEQFF. CDR3 sequence (DNA): TGCGCCAGCAGCTTTAAGCTCCTGCGGGGTAGTATCAATGAGCAGTTCTTC. This chain joins TRBV5-1 and TRBJ2-1; D is perhaps TRBD2 (6 bases). This CDR3 spans 17 amino acids. Trimming shortened V by 2 bases and J by 6 bases, and 21 bases separated the two germline ends. Germline lookup yields CDR1 SGHRS and CDR2 YFSETQ.

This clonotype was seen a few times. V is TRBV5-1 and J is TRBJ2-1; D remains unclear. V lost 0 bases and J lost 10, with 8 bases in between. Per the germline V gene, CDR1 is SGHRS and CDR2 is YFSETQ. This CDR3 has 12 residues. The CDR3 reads CASSLEAAEQFF. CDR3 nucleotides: TGCGCCAGCAGCTTGGAAGCCGCGGAGCAGTTCTTC.

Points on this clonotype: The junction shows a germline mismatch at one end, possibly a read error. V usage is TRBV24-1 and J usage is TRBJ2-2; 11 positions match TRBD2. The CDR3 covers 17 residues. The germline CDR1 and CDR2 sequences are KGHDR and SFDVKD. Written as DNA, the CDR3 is TGTGCCACCAGTGATTCCGCGACTAGCGGGAACCCCGGGGAGCTGTTTTTT. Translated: CATSDSATSGNPGELFF.

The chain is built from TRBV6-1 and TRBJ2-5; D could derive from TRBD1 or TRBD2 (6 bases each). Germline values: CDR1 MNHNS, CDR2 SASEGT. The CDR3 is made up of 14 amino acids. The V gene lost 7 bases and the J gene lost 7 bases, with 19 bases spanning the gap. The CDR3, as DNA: TGTGCCAGCATTGGGACATTGGAGGGAGGGACCCAGTACTTC. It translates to CASIGTLEGGTQYF.

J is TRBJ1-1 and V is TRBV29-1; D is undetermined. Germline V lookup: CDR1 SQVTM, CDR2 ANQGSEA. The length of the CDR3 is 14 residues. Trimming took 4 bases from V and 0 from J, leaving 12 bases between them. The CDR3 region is CSVGPGEVNTEAFF. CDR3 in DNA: TGCAGCGTTGGACCCGGGGAAGTGAACACTGAAGCTTTCTTT.

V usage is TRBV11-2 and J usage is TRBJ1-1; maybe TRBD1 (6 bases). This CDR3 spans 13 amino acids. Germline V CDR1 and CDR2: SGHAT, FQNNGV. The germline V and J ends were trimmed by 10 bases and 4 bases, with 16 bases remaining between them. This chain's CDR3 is CATAGGGGTEAFF. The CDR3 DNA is TGTGCCACCGCCGGAGGGGGGGGCACTGAAGCTTTCTTT.

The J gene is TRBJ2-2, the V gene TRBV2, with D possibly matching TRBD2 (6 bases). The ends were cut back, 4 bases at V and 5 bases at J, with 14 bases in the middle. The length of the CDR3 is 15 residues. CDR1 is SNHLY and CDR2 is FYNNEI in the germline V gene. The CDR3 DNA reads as TGTGCCAGCAGTGCCCGGGACTTAGGGACCGGGGAGCTGTTTTTT. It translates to CASSARDLGTGELFF.

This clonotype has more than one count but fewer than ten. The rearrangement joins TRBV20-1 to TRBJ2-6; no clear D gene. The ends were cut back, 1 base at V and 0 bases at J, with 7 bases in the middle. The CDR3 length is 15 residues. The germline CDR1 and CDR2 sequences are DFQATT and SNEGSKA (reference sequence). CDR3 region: CSARAQSSGANVLTF. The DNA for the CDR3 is TGCAGTGCTAGAGCCCAGAGCTCTGGGGCCAACGTCCTGACTTTC.

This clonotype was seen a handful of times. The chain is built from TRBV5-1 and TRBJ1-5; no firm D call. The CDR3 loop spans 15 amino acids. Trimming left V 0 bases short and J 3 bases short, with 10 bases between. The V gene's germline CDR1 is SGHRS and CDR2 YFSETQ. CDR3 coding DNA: TGCGCCAGCAGCTTGGGGTCCGACCCCAATCAGCCCCAGCATTTT. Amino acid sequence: CASSLGSDPNQPQHF.

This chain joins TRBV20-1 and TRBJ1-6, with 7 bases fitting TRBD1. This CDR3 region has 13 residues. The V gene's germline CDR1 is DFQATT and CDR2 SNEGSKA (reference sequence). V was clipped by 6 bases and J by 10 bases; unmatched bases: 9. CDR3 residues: CSATRDSSSPLHF. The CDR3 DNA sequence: TGCAGTGCCACACGGGACAGCAGCTCACCCCTCCACTTT.

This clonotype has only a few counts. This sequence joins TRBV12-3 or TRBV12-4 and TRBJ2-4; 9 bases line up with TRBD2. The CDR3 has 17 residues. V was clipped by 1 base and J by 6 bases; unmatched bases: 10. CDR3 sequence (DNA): TGTGCCAGCAGTTTAGGACAGGGTCGCGGGAGGGGAAACATTCAGTACTTC. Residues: CASSLGQGRGRGNIQYF.

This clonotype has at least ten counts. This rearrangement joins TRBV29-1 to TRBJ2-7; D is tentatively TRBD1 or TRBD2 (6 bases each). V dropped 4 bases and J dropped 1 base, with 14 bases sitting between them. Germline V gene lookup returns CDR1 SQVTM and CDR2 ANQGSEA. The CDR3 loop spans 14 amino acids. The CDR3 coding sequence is TGCAGCGTTGGATACGGAGGGGGGTCCTACGAGCAGTACTTC. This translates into CSVGYGGGSYEQYF.

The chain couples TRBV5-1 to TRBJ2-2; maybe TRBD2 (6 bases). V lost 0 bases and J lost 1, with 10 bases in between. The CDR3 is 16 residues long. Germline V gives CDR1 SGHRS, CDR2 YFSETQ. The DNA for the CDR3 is TGCGCCAGCAGCTTGGAGGGGACTCTGAACACCGGGGAGCTGTTTTTT. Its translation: CASSLEGTLNTGELFF.

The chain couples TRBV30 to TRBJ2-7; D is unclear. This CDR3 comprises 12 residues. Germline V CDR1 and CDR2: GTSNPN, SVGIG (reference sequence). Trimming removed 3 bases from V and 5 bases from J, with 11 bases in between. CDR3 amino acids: CAWRKGTNEQYF. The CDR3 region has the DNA TGTGCCTGGAGGAAGGGTACCAACGAGCAGTACTTC.

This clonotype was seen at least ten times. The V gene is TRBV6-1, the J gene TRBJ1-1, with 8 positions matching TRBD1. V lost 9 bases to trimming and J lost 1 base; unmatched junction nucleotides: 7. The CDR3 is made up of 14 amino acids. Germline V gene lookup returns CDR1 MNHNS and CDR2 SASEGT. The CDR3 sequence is CASDRGIGNTEAFF. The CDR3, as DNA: TGTGCCAGTGACAGGGGAATCGGGAACACTGAAGCTTTCTTT.

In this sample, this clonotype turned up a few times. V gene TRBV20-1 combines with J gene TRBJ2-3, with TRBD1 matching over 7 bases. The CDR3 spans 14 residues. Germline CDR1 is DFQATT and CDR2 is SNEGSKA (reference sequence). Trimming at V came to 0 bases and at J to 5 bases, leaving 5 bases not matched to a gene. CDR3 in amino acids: CSARDQGDLDTQYF. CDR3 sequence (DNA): TGCAGTGCTAGAGATCAGGGGGATTTAGATACGCAGTATTTT.